The 25 T cell receptor beta chains given below trace back to one sample, sequenced in a study of blood T cell repertoires in COVID-19. Sequenced by immunoSEQ multiplex PCR; TCRdb stores in-frame clones only, minus some. This table holds around 99,000 clones, roughly 78% found once. Sequencing was done on a sample of peripheral blood. The receptor set was obtained from a woman at least 80 years old with active or convalescent COVID-19.

This clone has a handful of counts. V usage is TRBV29-1 and J usage is TRBJ2-3, with 8 bases lining up with TRBD1. J gave up 2 bases and V 4 bases, and 5 bases lay outside the gene matches. The V gene's germline CDR1 is SQVTM and CDR2 ANQGSEA. This CDR3 contains 14 residues. CDR3 amino acids: CSVGLGQATDTQYF. CDR3 nucleotides: TGCAGCGTTGGCCTGGGACAGGCCACAGATACGCAGTATTTT.

V and J are TRBV6-2 or TRBV6-3 and TRBJ2-1, with TRBD2 matching over 8 bases. Trimming removed 7 bases from V and 3 bases from J; junction bases left unmatched: 11. The CDR3 spans 16 residues. The germline V gene encodes CDR1 MNHEY and CDR2 SVGEGT. CDR3 loop: CASTPMLAGRYNEQFF. The CDR3 coding sequence is TGTGCCAGCACCCCGATGCTAGCGGGCCGCTACAATGAGCAGTTCTTC.

The genes are TRBV6-2 or TRBV6-3 and TRBJ1-1, with D unclear. Germline CDR1 MNHEY, CDR2 SVGEGT. V was shortened by 3 bases and J by 0 bases, with 5 bases between the two germline ends. This CDR3 is 13 amino acids long. The CDR3 nucleotides read TGTGCCAGCAGTTATAACTTGAACACTGAAGCTTTCTTT. It yields the protein CASSYNLNTEAFF.

The chain is built from TRBV24-1 and TRBJ1-1; no clear D. Trimming shortened V by 4 bases and J by 3 bases, and 11 bases separated the two germline ends. CDR1 is KGHDR, CDR2 SFDVKD, per germline. The CDR3 totals 14 residues. The CDR3 bases are TGTGCCACCAGTGACACCGGGTCCCACACTGAAGCTTTCTTT. Protein: CATSDTGSHTEAFF.

The chain couples TRBV2 to TRBJ2-5, with 10 nucleotides matching TRBD1. V lost 7 bases to trimming and J lost 5 bases; unmatched junction nucleotides: 7. In germline, CDR1 is SNHLY, CDR2 FYNNEI. The CDR3 is 14 residues long. The CDR3: CASMWDRGEETQYF. CDR3 sequence (DNA): TGTGCCAGCATGTGGGACAGGGGAGAGGAGACCCAGTACTTC.

CDR3 sequence reads: CASSPTSGRISYEQYF. CDR3 nucleotides: TGTGCCAGTAGCCCGACTAGCGGGAGAATCTCCTACGAGCAGTACTTC. The chain carries TRBV19 and TRBJ2-7, with 12 bases that match TRBD2. Germline CDR1 is LNHDA and CDR2 is SQIVND (reference sequence). This CDR3 has 16 residues. Losses at the gene ends were 6 bases for V and 0 bases for J; bases not matched to a gene: 6.

J is TRBJ2-6 and V is TRBV7-9; D unresolved. This CDR3 contains 18 residues. V was cut by 5 bases and J by 0 bases, with 17 bases left in between. Germline V lookup: CDR1 SEHNR, CDR2 FQNEAQ (reference sequence). CDR3 DNA: TGTGCCAGCAGCGCGCCCGTAGGAGTTAACTCTGGGGCCAACGTCCTGACTTTC. Translation: CASSAPVGVNSGANVLTF.

This clone was seen only once. The rearrangement links TRBV10-3 to TRBJ2-7; 10 bases agree with TRBD2. Germline values: CDR1 ENHRY, CDR2 SYGVKD. This CDR3 region has 18 residues. V lost 3 bases to trimming and J lost 3 bases; unmatched junction nucleotides: 14. CDR3 sequence (DNA): TGTGCCATCAGTGAAGCAGCGGGAGGGTCCCATGCTTACTACGAGCAGTACTTC. It yields the protein CAISEAAGGSHAYYEQYF.

Only a few counts were recorded for this clone. The V gene is TRBV5-5, the J gene TRBJ2-2; 9 bases match TRBD2. Per germline, CDR1 SGHKS and CDR2 YYEKEE (reference sequence). This CDR3 is 19 amino acids long. With 2 bases clipped from V and 2 bases from J, the junction kept 13 bases outside the gene matches. For the CDR3, the DNA is TGTGCCAGCAGCTTATCGACCGACCAACTAGCGGGTAACACCGGGGAGCTGTTTTTT. Amino acid sequence: CASSLSTDQLAGNTGELFF.

This CDR3 is CASSPQGRGYEQYF. DNA of the CDR3: TGTGCCAGCAGTCCGCAGGGAAGGGGCTACGAGCAGTACTTC. This rearrangement joins TRBV5-8 to TRBJ2-7; weak D call: TRBD1 (5 bases). CDR1 and CDR2 from the germline V gene are SGHTS and YDEGEE. The germline V and J ends were trimmed by 5 bases and 3 bases, with 15 bases remaining between them. This CDR3 contains 14 residues.

CDR3 sequence reads: CASSVGLARADTQYF. In nucleotides, the CDR3 is TGTGCCAGCAGCGTAGGACTAGCGAGGGCAGATACGCAGTATTTT. The chain employs TRBV5-8 and TRBJ2-3; 9 nucleotides align to TRBD2. Germline loops: CDR1 SGHTS, CDR2 YDEGEE. CDR3 length: 15 residues. Germline trimming cut 4 bases from V and 4 bases from J; bases unmatched to any gene: 7.

V and J are TRBV24-1 and TRBJ2-5, with 10 bases aligning to TRBD1. The germline V gene encodes CDR1 KGHDR and CDR2 SFDVKD. The trim removed 9 bases at V and 3 bases at J, leaving 3 bases unmatched. The CDR3 runs 13 residues. The CDR3 bases are TGTGCCACCGCTGGGACAGGGGAAGAGACCCAGTACTTC. Protein product: CATAGTGEETQYF.

CDR3 DNA: TGCGCCAGCAGCCTACTAGCCTCCTACAATGAGCAGTTCTTC. Translation: CASSLLASYNEQFF. The chain couples TRBV10-2 to TRBJ2-1; D might be TRBD2 (6 bases). CDR3 length: 14 residues. The V end was cut by 6 bases, the J end by 0 bases, with 9 bases between. Looked up from germline, CDR1 is WSHSY and CDR2 is SAAADI.

This clone was counted between two and nine times. The chain joins TRBV5-6 to TRBJ2-5; 9 nucleotides match TRBD1. V lost 4 bases, J lost 5 bases, and 6 bases stayed unmatched. Germline V gene sequence: CDR1 SGHDT, CDR2 YYEEEE. This CDR3 is built from 14 residues. The CDR3 loop reads CASSRTGVGETQYF. CDR3 in DNA: TGTGCCAGCAGCCGGACAGGGGTTGGGGAGACCCAGTACTTC.

This clone was counted a few times. CDR3 in DNA: TGTGCCAGCAGCGGAGGCCGGGCCTACAATGAGCAGTTCTTC. Its translation is CASSGGRAYNEQFF. The V gene is TRBV9, the J gene TRBJ2-1; no definite D call. The V end lost 3 bases, the J end lost 2 bases, and 9 bases lay between the germline ends. The CDR3 sequence is 14 residues long. Per the germline V gene, CDR1 is SGDLS and CDR2 is YYNGEE.

The sample holds a few counts of this clone. The rearrangement links TRBV6-5 to TRBJ2-7; a weak D match, TRBD1 (5 bases). Trimming removed 8 bases from V and 7 bases from J, with 12 bases in between. Germline-derived CDR1 and CDR2 are MNHEY and SVGAGI. The CDR3 runs to 11 residues. DNA of the CDR3: TGTGCCAGCGGACACACCCTGGAGCAGTACTTC. It yields the protein CASGHTLEQYF.

V and J are TRBV29-1 and TRBJ1-2, with D possibly matching TRBD1 (6 bases). CDR3 length: 12 amino acids. Trimming shortened V by 3 bases and J by 8 bases, and 13 bases separated the two germline ends. Looked up from germline, CDR1 is SQVTM and CDR2 is ANQGSEA. The CDR3 sequence is CSVDNRANGYTF. The CDR3 nucleotides are TGCAGCGTTGATAACAGGGCGAACGGCTACACCTTC.

In its sample, this clone was seen many times. CDR3 nucleotide sequence: TGTGCCAGCGGGGAACAGGGCCCATCCGCTGAAGCTTTCTTT. This encodes CASGEQGPSAEAFF. The rearrangement joins TRBV2 to TRBJ1-1; weak D call: TRBD1 (6 bases). Per the germline V gene, CDR1 is SNHLY and CDR2 is FYNNEI. Trimming cost V 8 bases and J 6 bases, with 19 bases left between them. The CDR3 runs 14 residues.

This clone appeared a few times. V gene TRBV19 combines with J gene TRBJ1-1; D perhaps matches TRBD1 (6 bases). Trimming pared 7 bases from V and 8 bases from J, leaving 14 bases between. This CDR3 is 12 amino acids long. Germline V lookup: CDR1 LNHDA, CDR2 SQIVND (reference sequence). CDR3: CASTDRIGEAFF. The CDR3 coding sequence is TGTGCCAGTACAGACAGGATCGGCGAAGCTTTCTTT.

The chain joins TRBV18 to TRBJ1-1, with a weak D call TRBD1 (5 bases). In germline, CDR1 is KGHSH, CDR2 LQKENI. Between the trimmed V and J ends, which lost 6 bases and 1 base, there was a span of 9 bases. The CDR3 length is 13 residues. As DNA, the CDR3 is TGTGCCAGCTCGCCGCAGGGGAACACTGAAGCTTTCTTT. Encoded protein: CASSPQGNTEAFF.

DNA for the CDR3: TGTGCCAGCAGTCACGGCAGGGATGAAAAACTGTTTTTT. As protein: CASSHGRDEKLFF. The chain has TRBV6-5 and TRBJ1-4; possibly TRBD1 for D (5 bases). The CDR3 runs to 13 residues. The germline V gene encodes CDR1 MNHEY and CDR2 SVGAGI. V shed 5 bases and J shed 6 bases, with 10 bases lying between them.

The sample holds one count of this clone. Here the CDR3 reads CASSSSQGGNEQFF. For the CDR3, the DNA is TGTGCCAGCAGCTCCTCACAGGGTGGCAATGAGCAGTTCTTC. V is TRBV7-2 and J is TRBJ2-1; a weak D match, TRBD1 (6 bases). Trimming shortened V by 4 bases and J by 6 bases, and 13 bases separated the two germline ends. CDR1 and CDR2 (germline): SGHTA, FQGNSA. This CDR3 region has 14 residues. The variable domain in full, completed from reference TRBV7-2 and TRBJ2-1, reads GAGVSQSPSNKVTEKGKDVELRCDPISGHTALYWYRQSLGQGLEFLIYFQGNSAPDKSGLPSDRFSAERTGGSVSTLTIQRTQQEDSAVYLCASSSSQGGNEQFFGPGTRLTVL.

This clone was detected once. V and J are TRBV11-3 and TRBJ2-1, with 11 bases that match TRBD2. CDR3 length: 13 residues. Trimming removed 5 bases from V and 8 bases from J; junction bases left unmatched: 2. The germline V gene has CDR1 SGHNT and CDR2 YENEEA. The CDR3 protein is CASSNSGRDEQFF. DNA for the CDR3: TGTGCCAGCAGCAATAGCGGGAGGGATGAGCAGTTCTTC.

This sequence joins TRBV7-6 and TRBJ2-3; D remains ambiguous. The CDR3 is 12 residues long. Germline V lookup: CDR1 SGHVS, CDR2 FNYEAQ. The V end was cut by 4 bases, the J end by 6 bases, with 8 bases between. As DNA, the CDR3 is TGTGCCAGCAGCTCCCTACGTGATACGCAGTATTTT. This gives the protein CASSSLRDTQYF.

This clone was observed a single time. The J gene is TRBJ2-5, the V gene TRBV27; D remains unclear. V shed 0 bases and J shed 4 bases, with 9 bases lying between them. The length of the CDR3 is 14 residues. Germline V gives CDR1 MNHEY, CDR2 SMNVEV (reference sequence). The CDR3 DNA follows: TGTGCCAGCAGTTTATCCCCGCGCGGAGAGACCCAGTACTTC. It specifies CASSLSPRGETQYF.